Below, 15 T cell receptor beta chains from the same sample are listed, as sequenced in a study of shared clonotypes between healthy human individuals. Measured with immunoSEQ multiplex PCR; TCRdb has only the in-frame clones, and not every one. In the table there are around 300,000 clones, around 87% of which are singletons. Source material: memory CD8+ T cells sorted from blood. Subset indicated: CD45RO+ cells pooled with CCR7-negative TemRA cells. The receptor set was obtained from a man younger than 35 in good health.

In DNA form, the CDR3 reads TGTGCCAGCAGCGTAGGTGTAACGAACACCGGGGAGCTGTTTTTT. The encoded protein is CASSVGVTNTGELFF. V is TRBV9 and J is TRBJ2-2; D is uncertain. The germline gives CDR1 SGDLS, CDR2 YYNGEE. The CDR3 runs to 15 residues. V gave up 0 bases and J gave up 0 bases, with 6 bases separating them.

V usage is TRBV11-2 and J usage is TRBJ1-5, with a tentative D call TRBD1 (6 bases). Germline V gene data show CDR1 as SGHAT and CDR2 as FQNNGV. The CDR3 has 17 amino acids. The germline V and J ends were trimmed by 5 bases and 6 bases, with 23 bases remaining between them. Here the CDR3 reads CASSPDQTLTGRQPQHF. The CDR3 DNA is TGTGCCAGCAGCCCTGACCAAACCCTCACAGGGCGTCAGCCCCAGCATTTT.

This sequence joins TRBV10-3 and TRBJ1-4, with D tentatively TRBD1 (5 bases). The CDR3 loop spans 14 amino acids. The germline gives CDR1 ENHRY, CDR2 SYGVKD. The ends were cut back, 2 bases at V and 4 bases at J, with 8 bases in the middle. CDR3: CAISEGGFNEKLFF. The CDR3 DNA follows: TGTGCCATCAGTGAGGGGGGGTTTAATGAAAAACTGTTTTTT.

This chain links TRBV29-1 with TRBJ1-2; no definite D call. The V end lost 4 bases, the J end lost 1 base, and 10 bases lay between the germline ends. The CDR3 has 13 residues. The germline CDR1 and CDR2 sequences are SQVTM and ANQGSEA. CDR3 sequence (DNA): TGCAGCGTTGGGCAGTCCTTTAACTATGGCTACACCTTC. Translated, it gives CSVGQSFNYGYTF.

The chain is built from TRBV5-6 and TRBJ1-5, with D possibly TRBD1 on 6 matching bases. The germline V and J ends were trimmed by 1 base and 0 bases, with 14 bases remaining between them. The germline V gene has CDR1 SGHDT and CDR2 YYEEEE. This CDR3 has 17 residues. Written as DNA, the CDR3 is TGTGCCAGCAGCTTGTTCTCGGCAGGGGATAGCAATCAGCCCCAGCATTTT. Its translation is CASSLFSAGDSNQPQHF. Variable domain in full (rest from reference TRBV5-6 and TRBJ1-5): DAGVTQSPTHLIKTRGQQVTLRCSPKSGHDTVSWYQQALGQGPQFIFQYYEEEERQRGNFPDRFSGHQFPNYSSELNVNALLLGDSALYLCASSLFSAGDSNQPQHFGDGTRLSIL.

This clone was counted between two and nine times. The genes are TRBV15 and TRBJ1-2; 7 bases align to TRBD1. Germline trimming cut 6 bases from V and 4 bases from J; bases unmatched to any gene: 8. CDR3 size: 14 residues. Per germline, CDR1 LNHNV and CDR2 YYDKDF (reference sequence). DNA for the CDR3: TGTGCCACCAGAGGGGAGGCAGGGGGCTATGGCTACACCTTC. It specifies CATRGEAGGYGYTF.

The V and J genes are TRBV7-9 and TRBJ2-5; TRBD1 is a possible D gene (5 bases). Per the germline V gene, CDR1 is SEHNR and CDR2 is FQNEAQ (reference sequence). Trimming removed 0 bases at V and 7 bases at J, with 15 bases between. This CDR3 spans 15 amino acids. The CDR3 spells CASSLAQGSQWTQYF. CDR3 nucleotides: TGTGCCAGCAGCTTAGCTCAGGGCTCCCAATGGACCCAGTACTTC.

The J gene is TRBJ2-5, the V gene TRBV7-4; D ambiguous. The CDR3 extends over 12 amino acids. Germline lookup yields CDR1 SGHVT and CDR2 SQSDAQ. V lost 3 bases, J lost 5 bases, and 7 bases lay in between. The CDR3 DNA follows: TGTGCCAGCAGCTTGCCCCGGGAGACCCAGTACTTC. This codes for CASSLPRETQYF.

CDR3 coding DNA: TGTGCCAGCAGTGAGTGGGGGCTAGCTAGCAATCAGCCCCAGCATTTT. It encodes CASSEWGLASNQPQHF. The chain uses TRBV6-1 and TRBJ1-5, with TRBD1 as a possible D gene (6 bases). The CDR3 is 16 residues long. Trimming cost V 3 bases and J 0 bases, with 12 bases left between them. CDR1 is MNHNS and CDR2 is SASEGT in the germline V gene.

V gene TRBV27 combines with J gene TRBJ2-5; perhaps TRBD2 as D (7 bases). Trimming took 5 bases from V and 10 from J, leaving 26 bases between them. The CDR3 has 16 residues. Germline V gives CDR1 MNHEY, CDR2 SMNVEV (reference sequence). This CDR3 is CASSALPVGGGFGQYF. CDR3 in DNA: TGTGCCAGCAGTGCCCTACCCGTAGGGGGGGGATTCGGCCAGTACTTC.

This clone appeared once. The chain couples TRBV13 to TRBJ2-7, with no clear D. Deletions cut 5 bases from V and 4 bases from J, with 9 bases between. This CDR3 is built from 12 residues. The germline gives CDR1 PRHDT, CDR2 FYEKMQ (reference sequence). In DNA, the CDR3 is TGTGCCAGCAGCCCCGCCGAATACGAGCAGTACTTC. This encodes CASSPAEYEQYF.

The V and J genes are TRBV30 and TRBJ2-3; the D call may be TRBD1 or TRBD2 (5 bases each). The germline V gene encodes CDR1 GTSNPN and CDR2 SVGIG (reference sequence). The CDR3 consists of 14 residues. Deletions cut 0 bases from V and 5 bases from J, with 12 bases between. Here the CDR3 DNA reads TGTGCCTGGAGTGTAATTGGGGGAGAAGATACGCAGTATTTT. Amino acids: CAWSVIGGEDTQYF.

V is TRBV12-5 and J is TRBJ1-2; weak D call: TRBD1 (5 bases). V was clipped by 3 bases and J by 2 bases, with 7 bases between them. Germline V gene data show CDR1 as LGHNT and CDR2 as FRNRAP. This CDR3 region has 13 residues. The CDR3 is CASGFPGNYGYTF. The CDR3 region has the DNA TGTGCTAGTGGTTTCCCAGGGAACTATGGCTACACCTTC.

This rearrangement joins TRBV27 to TRBJ2-7; D not certain. The CDR3 has 14 amino acids. The germline V and J ends were trimmed by 0 bases and 5 bases, with 11 bases remaining between them. The germline CDR1 and CDR2 sequences are MNHEY and SMNVEV (reference sequence). Written as DNA, the CDR3 is TGTGCCAGCAGTTTATCCGGTACCCCCAACGAGCAGTACTTC. Translating gives CASSLSGTPNEQYF.

The chain has TRBV7-3 and TRBJ1-5, with 7 bases fitting TRBD1. This CDR3 spans 13 amino acids. V lost 5 bases, J lost 6 bases, and 4 bases stayed unmatched. Per the germline V gene, CDR1 is SGHTA and CDR2 is FQGTGA. The CDR3 loop is CASSRQGGQPQHF. DNA for the CDR3: TGTGCCAGCAGCCGACAGGGCGGTCAGCCCCAGCATTTT. The variable domain in full, completed from reference TRBV7-3 and TRBJ1-5, reads GAGVSQTPSNKVTEKGKYVELRCDPISGHTALYWYRQSLGQGPEFLIYFQGTGAADDSGLPNDRFFAVRPEGSVSTLKIQRTERGDSAVYLCASSRQGGQPQHFGDGTRLSIL.